These 23 T cell receptor beta chains were all obtained from the same sample, sequenced in a study of chemoradiotherapy in HPV16-positive cancers. Only in-frame clones appear in the TCRdb table, and some are missing; sequencing was by immunoSEQ multiplex PCR. Of about 10,000 clones listed, roughly 82% are singletons. Sequences were derived from blood, sampled from a patient who underwent chemoradiotherapy. Every receptor here comes from a human donor with HPV-associated anogenital cancer.

The genes are TRBV6-5 and TRBJ1-5; D call uncertain. The CDR3 is 15 residues long. Germline V CDR1 and CDR2: MNHEY, SVGAGI. With 4 bases removed from V and 1 base from J, the gap between germline ends came to 11 bases. The CDR3 loop reads CASSSVAGSNQPQHF. CDR3 DNA: TGTGCCAGCAGTTCAGTAGCCGGAAGCAATCAGCCCCAGCATTTT.

V is TRBV2 and J is TRBJ2-5; D perhaps matches TRBD1 (6 bases). Germline values: CDR1 SNHLY, CDR2 FYNNEI. With 7 bases removed from V and 5 bases from J, the gap between germline ends came to 14 bases. This CDR3 has 13 amino acids. The CDR3 sequence is CASTYREKETQYF. In nucleotides, the CDR3 is TGTGCCAGCACCTACAGGGAAAAGGAGACCCAGTACTTC.

This clone has a single count. CDR3 residues: CATTLRTDTQYF. The DNA for the CDR3 is TGTGCCACGACTCTGCGGACAGATACGCAGTATTTT. V usage is TRBV6-1 and J usage is TRBJ2-3, with D uncertain. The CDR3 extends over 12 amino acids. Germline V gives CDR1 MNHNS, CDR2 SASEGT. The ends were cut back, 10 bases at V and 3 bases at J, with 11 bases in the middle.

The chain employs TRBV6-1 and TRBJ2-2; D gene ambiguous. With 3 bases removed from V and 6 bases from J, the gap between germline ends came to 8 bases. The germline gives CDR1 MNHNS, CDR2 SASEGT. This CDR3 has 13 residues. The CDR3 here is CASSEPVAGELFF. In DNA, the CDR3 is TGTGCCAGCAGTGAGCCGGTTGCCGGGGAGCTGTTTTTT.

The V call is TRBV4-1, the J call TRBJ2-4; no clear D gene. V shed 1 base and J shed 5 bases, with 9 bases lying between them. In germline, CDR1 is MGHRA, CDR2 YSYEKL. The CDR3 is made up of 14 amino acids. The CDR3 DNA reads as TGCGCCAGCAGCCAAGCGATGGAGCAAAACATTCAGTACTTC. This codes for CASSQAMEQNIQYF.

V gene TRBV7-6 combines with J gene TRBJ1-2; no clear D gene. CDR1 and CDR2 from the germline V gene are SGHVS and FNYEAQ. This CDR3 has 15 residues. Trimming pared 5 bases from V and 4 bases from J, leaving 17 bases between. The CDR3 sequence is CASSPGFALSYGYTF. CDR3 sequence (DNA): TGTGCCAGCAGCCCCGGCTTTGCTCTCTCCTATGGCTACACCTTC.

This clone was seen only once. CDR3 coding DNA: TGCAGCGTAGCAACTAATGAAAAACTGTTTTTT. Translated: CSVATNEKLFF. The rearrangement links TRBV20-1 to TRBJ1-4; no clear D. Germline CDR1 is DFQATT and CDR2 is SNEGSKA (reference sequence). The CDR3 is 11 residues long.

The V and J genes are TRBV10-2 and TRBJ2-5; TRBD2 aligns across 13 bases. Unmatched junction bases numbered 9, after V lost 7 bases and J lost 4 bases. This CDR3 has 16 amino acids. In germline, CDR1 is WSHSY, CDR2 SAAADI. CDR3 bases: TGCGCCAGCAAGGGGACTAGCGGGGCTCCCGGAGAGACCCAGTACTTC. This encodes CASKGTSGAPGETQYF.

This clone was seen a handful of times. The CDR3 sequence: CASSRPLELNTGELFF. The CDR3 coding sequence is TGTGCCAGCTCCCGACCTCTAGAATTGAACACCGGGGAGCTGTTTTTT. The chain recombines TRBV6-6 with TRBJ2-2; D uncertain. The CDR3 extends over 16 amino acids. Germline V lookup: CDR1 MNHNY, CDR2 SVGAGI (reference sequence). With 8 bases removed from V and 1 base from J, the gap between germline ends came to 17 bases.

This clone was counted once. The CDR3 sequence: CASSGGLAREQYF. CDR3 nucleotide sequence: TGTGCCAGCAGCGGGGGACTAGCGCGAGAGCAGTACTTC. This chain joins TRBV5-4 and TRBJ2-7, with 10 bases aligning to TRBD2. J gave up 7 bases and V 4 bases, and 5 bases lay outside the gene matches. Germline V gene sequence: CDR1 SGHNT, CDR2 YYREEE (reference sequence). CDR3 length equals 13 residues.

The V gene is TRBV10-3, the J gene TRBJ1-1; D is undetermined. V lost 4 bases, J lost 11 bases, and 14 bases lay in between. Germline V gene sequence: CDR1 ENHRY, CDR2 SYGVKD. CDR3 size: 12 residues. The CDR3 loop reads CAISGLKLRAFF. Written as DNA, the CDR3 is TGTGCCATCAGTGGCCTTAAGCTACGGGCTTTCTTT.

The V call is TRBV20-1, the J call TRBJ2-5; no firm D call. Per the germline V gene, CDR1 is DFQATT and CDR2 is SNEGSKA (reference sequence). The CDR3 is 11 residues long. V was trimmed by 6 bases and J by 5 bases, leaving 10 bases between them. CDR3 sequence (DNA): TGCAGTGCCGGCCTGGGGGAGACCCAGTACTTC. Translated: CSAGLGETQYF.

The chain couples TRBV6-4 to TRBJ2-1; perhaps TRBD1 as D (6 bases). Trimming took 4 bases from V and 7 from J, leaving 11 bases between them. CDR1 and CDR2 from the germline V gene are MRHNA and SNTAGT. The CDR3 covers 13 residues. The CDR3 spells CASSVTQGNEQFF. As DNA, the CDR3 is TGTGCCAGCAGTGTTACACAGGGTAATGAGCAGTTCTTC.

The chain employs TRBV15 and TRBJ2-7, with D maybe TRBD2 (6 bases). Germline loops: CDR1 LNHNV, CDR2 YYDKDF (reference sequence). V was cut by 5 bases and J by 2 bases, with 16 bases left in between. CDR3 length equals 15 residues. The CDR3 spells CATSGGDGRPYEQYF. Written as DNA, the CDR3 is TGTGCCACCAGCGGAGGGGACGGAAGACCCTACGAGCAGTACTTC.

V usage is TRBV11-3 and J usage is TRBJ1-1; D unresolved. Germline loops: CDR1 SGHNT, CDR2 YENEEA. The CDR3 sequence is 13 residues long. V dropped 1 base and J dropped 1 base, with 4 bases sitting between them. DNA of the CDR3: TGTGCCAGCAGCTTAGCAGGGAACACTGAAGCTTTCTTT. It translates to CASSLAGNTEAFF. Supplemented by reference TRBV11-3 and TRBJ1-1, the full variable domain reads EAGVVQSPRYKIIEKKQPVAFWCNPISGHNTLYWYLQNLGQGPELLIRYENEEAVDDSQLPKDRFSAERLKGVDSTLKIQPAELGDSAVYLCASSLAGNTEAFFGQGTRLTVV.

The rearrangement joins TRBV9 to TRBJ1-5; D is perhaps TRBD1 (5 bases). The V gene lost 3 bases and the J gene lost 0 bases, with 10 bases spanning the gap. From germline, CDR1 is SGDLS and CDR2 YYNGEE. The CDR3 totals 15 residues. CDR3 bases: TGTGCCAGCAGCGAGGACGGGACTAGCAATCAGCCCCAGCATTTT. Encoded protein: CASSEDGTSNQPQHF.

V and J are TRBV12-2 and TRBJ2-1; the listed D gene, TRBD2, was not tested against the DNA. TRBV12-2 is reported as a pseudogene. CDR3 length equals 21 residues. This CDR3 is CASRSSLGTSGGEFSYNEQFF. CDR3 nucleotide sequence: TGTGCAAGTCGCTCTTCACTGGGGACTAGCGGGGGGGAATTCTCCTACAATGAGCAGTTCTTC.

The chain recombines TRBV27 with TRBJ2-7; a weak D match, TRBD1 (6 bases). In germline, CDR1 is MNHEY, CDR2 SMNVEV (reference sequence). This CDR3 comprises 15 residues. V lost 5 bases, J lost 2 bases, and 16 bases lay in between. The CDR3 coding sequence is TGTGCCAGCAGTCGCGAGCCCAGGGGCCCCTACGAGCAGTACTTC. As protein: CASSREPRGPYEQYF.

The chain couples TRBV7-2 to TRBJ1-5; weak D call: TRBD1 (5 bases). The V end lost 1 base, the J end lost 6 bases, and 10 bases lay between the germline ends. This CDR3 contains 14 residues. Looked up from germline, CDR1 is SGHTA and CDR2 is FQGNSA. The CDR3 reads CASSLVGTGQPQHF. CDR3 nucleotides: TGTGCCAGCAGCTTAGTAGGGACCGGTCAGCCCCAGCATTTT.

This rearrangement joins TRBV19 to TRBJ2-5; 10 bases map to TRBD2. This CDR3 contains 16 residues. Germline CDR1 is LNHDA and CDR2 is SQIVND (reference sequence). Trimming cost V 6 bases and J 1 base; bases outside gene matches: 8. This CDR3 reads CASRPLRTSGQETQYF. The DNA of the CDR3 is TGTGCCAGTAGACCACTCCGGACTAGCGGCCAAGAGACCCAGTACTTC.

This clone has more than one count but fewer than ten. The chain is built from TRBV11-1 and TRBJ2-1; maybe TRBD2 (5 bases). CDR3 length: 16 residues. V was clipped by 3 bases and J by 0 bases, with 12 bases between them. Germline CDR1 is SGHAT and CDR2 is FQDESV (reference sequence). CDR3 in amino acids: CASSFQTGYSYNEQFF. In DNA form, the CDR3 reads TGTGCCAGCAGCTTCCAGACGGGATACTCCTACAATGAGCAGTTCTTC.

This clone is a singleton in its sample. The chain links TRBV9 to TRBJ2-1; TRBD2 aligns across 13 bases. The ends lost 0 bases at V and 4 bases at J; junction bases unmatched: 13. The CDR3 is 20 residues long. Germline CDR1 reads SGDLS; CDR2 reads YYNGEE. This CDR3 is CASSVVGLAGISPLYNEQFF. The CDR3 DNA reads as TGTGCCAGCAGCGTAGTGGGACTAGCGGGGATTTCACCGTTGTACAATGAGCAGTTCTTC.

The genes are TRBV5-1 and TRBJ1-5; D gene ambiguous. The V end lost 0 bases, the J end lost 6 bases, and 7 bases lay between the germline ends. Germline V lookup: CDR1 SGHRS, CDR2 YFSETQ. This CDR3 is 13 amino acids long. Written as DNA, the CDR3 is TGCGCCAGCAGCTTGGCAGCTGGTCAGCCCCAGCATTTT. This gives the protein CASSLAAGQPQHF.